The TCR beta chain under discussion was sequenced for a study of shared clonotypes between healthy human individuals (dated by TCRdb to about 2020). Study-wide context: Two women and three men aged 18 to 49 years were included in the cohort. To increase sequencing depth and limit assay-specific biases, TCR repertoire library preparation and sequencing were carried out by different laboratories using diverse techniques. Each donor's leukapheresis produced roughly between roughly 0.85 and 9.5 billion PBMCs. To estimate repertoire size and how much clonotypes are shared between individuals, the study performed deep sequencing of blood TCR repertoires from roughly five healthy adults. For each donor, CD4 naive and CD4 memory were each run on three plates, CD8 naive on two plates, and CD8 memory on one plate.

Using the deep immunoSEQ assay, multiplex PCR amplified TCR CDR3 regions from genomic DNA. Genomic DNA extracted from each cell subset was distributed evenly over all wells of several immunoSEQ 96-well plates, and each plate served as one replicate. Each replicate PCR for sorted subsets received around 210 ng genomic DNA, equal to roughly 30,000 T cell genomes. Purified libraries were quantified with a Qubit 3.0 fluorometer, sized on a Bioanalyzer 2100, and re-quantified with the KAPA Library Quantification kit. Every immunoSEQ 96-well plate was sequenced on a dedicated single-read 150-cycle Illumina NextSeq 550 flow cell. The paper's data handling went like this. Because only junctional sequences without quality scores were contained in the immunoSEQ output, filtering matching that applied to full-length reads could not be performed. To assign V/J genes and CDR3, sequences were annotated against IMGT germline references using PyIR, a Python wrapper for IgBLAST v1.9. Any read was removed if the V/J assignment was weak (E-value above 1e-6), the CDR3 was missing, or the read contained stop codons, out-of-frame junctions, or ambiguous translated residues. A V3J clonotype was defined by an identical inferred V gene, J gene, and CDR3 amino acid sequence. Percentage overlap between repertoires was computed as shared unique clonotypes divided by the size of the smaller repertoire. Repertoire richness was assessed with RTK rarefaction, the Chao1 estimator, and Recon v2.1 estimates of unobserved clonotypes. Generation probabilities for all TCRbeta clonotypes obtained by the gDNA method from a handful of donors were computed using OLGA. TCRdb took this table from immuneACCESS and kept in-frame rearrangements with V and J called. Such tables lack part of the clones; where checked against another copy, unresolved V genes explain under half of the gap, and the rest is unexplained. D and trimming come from the DNA, and the V and J calls and clone size come from that table. Counted in this sample were hundreds of thousands of clones; approximately 96% of them appeared once. About 0.11% of the sample rests with the top ten.

What the research found in general, with its limitations: Sampling was limited to blood, and TCR repertoires in tissue likely differ from TCR repertoires in blood. Pairwise subsampling indicated that sequencing depth was expected to affect the degree of clonotype sharing among donors. Rarefaction of sorted-subset datasets indicated incomplete sequencing despite the large sequencing depth. Larger estimated clonotype richness was generally found for naive subsets than for memory subsets. About 5% of naive CD4, 3.5% of naive CD8, 2.3% of memory CD4, and about 0.4% of memory CD8 clonotypes were shared across several donors. Clonotypes shared by all four sorted-subset donors showed higher generation probabilities than non-shared clonotypes. Because the study included only a small number of donors, the genetic and exposure-history diversity represented was limited.

For the CD8 naive samples, CD45RO-negative cells were positively selected for CCR7, yielding a CD45RA+CCR7+ population from which TemRA cells were excluded. The donors were healthy, HIV-negative adults who had no recently reported acute infections or vaccinations. Every donor was a Caucasian adult living in Nashville, Tennessee, USA. Blood was obtained by leukapheresis, after which PBMCs were separated by Ficoll-Histopaque density gradient centrifugation and cryopreserved in liquid nitrogen vapor phase. Analytical flow cytometry was used to check the purity and quantity of every magnetically sorted T cell population. Genomic DNA was isolated from every sorted fraction and measured by UV absorbance on a Nanodrop 2000c. CDR3 length: 13 amino acids, cysteine to phenylalanine. Of the read, only the CDR3 DNA is kept; its 39 bases are in frame from base 1. V and J are truncated by 10 bases and 6 bases respectively, leaving an intervening sequence of 18 bases. The germline V gene (reference sequence) provides CDR1 MNHEY and CDR2 SMNVEV.

Regarding this clone: It lacks a known antigen. No much larger clone exists at a distance of one base, and base qualities are not known.

Recombination linked TRBV27 to TRBJ1-1, and possibly TRBD1, on 5 matching bases. Material: naive CD8+ T cells sorted from blood. The cell subset or site label, read with the paper, signifies: CD45RA+CCR7+. This receptor was taken from a woman aged 25 to 39 in good health. The bases are TGTGCCACCAAACGAGGTGGGGGAGCTGAAGCTTTCTTT. Its translation reads: CATKRGGGAEAFF.